Listed below are T cell receptor beta chains from one sample, sequenced in a study of cytomegalovirus exposure and HLA in healthy donors. Generated by immunoSEQ multiplex PCR, the TCRdb table keeps only in-frame clones and is missing some. The profile shows more than 100,000 clones, approximately 8.9% of them singletons. Sequencing input: PBMCs. The receptors derive from a woman aged 40 to 50 in good health and CMV-seropositive. The CDR3 runs from the conserved cysteine through the conserved F or W. A D gene is named only where the DNA matches it firmly. Size values are once, few and many counts, or a class for expanded clones, and some rows have none.

v_gene: TRBV10-2; abundance: few; j_gene: TRBJ2-1; d_gene: .; CDR3aa: CASSVTGNSYNEQFF; CDR3nt: TGCGCCAGCAGCGTAACAGGGAACTCCTACAATGAGCAGTTCTTC
v_gene: TRBV5-1; abundance: .; j_gene: TRBJ2-5; d_gene: TRBD2; CDR3aa: CASSLAGTGLAGGETQYF; CDR3nt: TGCGCCAGCAGCTTGGCCGGAACCGGACTAGCGGGGGGGGAGACCCAGTACTTC
v_gene: TRBV2; abundance: few; j_gene: TRBJ2-7; d_gene: .; CDR3aa: CASRSMTGYEQYF; CDR3nt: TGTGCCAGCAGGTCTATGACAGGCTACGAGCAGTACTTC
v_gene: TRBV7-2; abundance: .; j_gene: TRBJ2-7; d_gene: TRBD2; CDR3aa: CASSLAASGGTSGREQYF; CDR3nt: TGTGCCAGCAGCTTAGCGGCGAGCGGGGGGACCTCCGGGCGTGAGCAGTACTTC
v_gene: TRBV7-2; abundance: .; j_gene: TRBJ1-6; d_gene: .; CDR3aa: CASSLDPGSSSYNSPLHF; CDR3nt: TGTGCCAGCAGCTTAGATCCGGGTTCCAGCTCCTATAATTCACCCCTCCACTTT
v_gene: TRBV9; abundance: .; j_gene: TRBJ2-5; d_gene: .; CDR3aa: CASSVGPQETQYF; CDR3nt: TGTGCCAGCAGCGTAGGGCCACAAGAGACCCAGTACTTC
v_gene: TRBV9; abundance: few; j_gene: TRBJ1-1; d_gene: .; CDR3aa: CASSPGRWNTEAFF; CDR3nt: TGTGCCAGCAGCCCCGGCAGGTGGAACACTGAAGCTTTCTTT
v_gene: TRBV6-5; abundance: .; j_gene: TRBJ1-2; d_gene: TRBD1; CDR3aa: CASRNDRGYGYTF; CDR3nt: TGTGCCAGCAGAAACGACAGGGGCTATGGCTACACCTTC
v_gene: TRBV2; abundance: .; j_gene: TRBJ2-4; d_gene: TRBD1; CDR3aa: CASRFGTGGENIQYF; CDR3nt: TGTGCCAGCAGATTCGGGACAGGGGGCGAGAACATTCAGTACTTC
v_gene: TRBV9; abundance: .; j_gene: TRBJ1-2; d_gene: .; CDR3aa: CASSVAGGDYGYTF; CDR3nt: TGTGCCAGCAGCGTGGCCGGGGGGGACTATGGCTACACCTTC
v_gene: TRBV6-5; abundance: .; j_gene: TRBJ2-2; d_gene: .; CDR3aa: CASSSRTVVGTGELFF; CDR3nt: TGTGCCAGCAGTTCACGGACAGTCGTTGGCACCGGGGAGCTGTTTTTT
v_gene: TRBV27; abundance: few; j_gene: TRBJ1-1; d_gene: .; CDR3aa: CASSLWGRVSEAFF; CDR3nt: TGTGCCAGCAGTTTATGGGGGCGGGTTAGTGAAGCTTTCTTT
v_gene: TRBV2; abundance: few; j_gene: TRBJ2-3; d_gene: TRBD2; CDR3aa: CASSGSGIGTDTQYF; CDR3nt: TGTGCCAGCAGTGGTAGCGGGATCGGCACAGATACGCAGTATTTT
v_gene: TRBV5-1; abundance: few; j_gene: TRBJ2-7; d_gene: .; CDR3aa: CASSLESSSSEQYF; CDR3nt: TGCGCCAGCAGTTTGGAGTCCAGTTCCAGCGAGCAGTATTTC
v_gene: TRBV7-2; abundance: few; j_gene: TRBJ2-3; d_gene: TRBD2; CDR3aa: CASSLARASGGSTDTQYF; CDR3nt: TGTGCCAGCAGCTTAGCTAGGGCTAGCGGGGGAAGCACAGATACGCAGTATTTT
v_gene: TRBV5-1; abundance: few; j_gene: TRBJ2-5; d_gene: TRBD2; CDR3aa: CASSELAGKETQYF; CDR3nt: TGCGCCAGCAGCGAACTAGCGGGGAAAGAGACGCAGTACTTC
v_gene: TRBV29-1; abundance: few; j_gene: TRBJ2-2; d_gene: .; CDR3aa: CSVAEQGANTGELFF; CDR3nt: TGCAGCGTTGCCGAGCAGGGCGCGAACACCGGGGAGCTGTTTTTT
v_gene: TRBV5-4; abundance: .; j_gene: TRBJ1-6; d_gene: .; CDR3aa: CASSTTGGNSPLHF; CDR3nt: TGTGCCAGCAGCACCACCGGGGGGAATTCACCCCTCCACTTT
v_gene: TRBV13; abundance: .; j_gene: TRBJ2-3; d_gene: .; CDR3aa: CASSLGGGPTDTQYF; CDR3nt: TGTGCCAGCAGCTTGGGGGGGGGCCCCACAGATACGCAGTATTTT
v_gene: TRBV5-4; abundance: .; j_gene: TRBJ1-4; d_gene: .; CDR3aa: CASSLNARGGEKLFF; CDR3nt: TGTGCCAGCAGCTTGAACGCGAGGGGGGGTGAAAAACTGTTTTTT
v_gene: TRBV5-6; abundance: few; j_gene: TRBJ2-7; d_gene: TRBD1; CDR3aa: CASSLGGEGGEYEQYF; CDR3nt: TGTGCCAGCAGCTTGGGTGGGGAAGGGGGCGAGTACGAGCAGTACTTC
v_gene: TRBV5-1; abundance: .; j_gene: TRBJ2-5; d_gene: .; CDR3aa: CASSLTSRQTQYF; CDR3nt: TGCGCCAGCAGCTTAACTAGCAGGCAGACCCAGTACTTC
v_gene: TRBV6-1; abundance: .; j_gene: TRBJ1-2; d_gene: .; CDR3aa: CASSERGFYGYTF; CDR3nt: TGTGCCAGCAGTGAGCGAGGGTTCTATGGCTACACCTTC
v_gene: TRBV2; abundance: few; j_gene: TRBJ1-5; d_gene: TRBD1; CDR3aa: CASSGGQGLRQPQHF; CDR3nt: TGTGCCAGCAGTGGTGGACAGGGGCTCCGCCAGCCCCAGCATTTT
v_gene: TRBV6-1; abundance: .; j_gene: TRBJ2-7; d_gene: TRBD1; CDR3aa: CASSPGQGYYEQYF; CDR3nt: TGTGCCAGCAGTCCCGGACAGGGCTACTACGAGCAGTACTTC
v_gene: TRBV27; abundance: .; j_gene: TRBJ1-6; d_gene: .; CDR3aa: CASTLRRPGSINSPLHF; CDR3nt: TGTGCCAGCACCCTACGGCGGCCAGGGTCTATCAATTCACCCCTCCACTTT
v_gene: TRBV18; abundance: few; j_gene: TRBJ1-2; d_gene: TRBD1; CDR3aa: CASSQQGAHGYTF; CDR3nt: TGTGCCAGCTCGCAACAGGGGGCGCATGGCTACACCTTC
v_gene: TRBV29-1; abundance: few; j_gene: TRBJ2-5; d_gene: TRBD1; CDR3aa: CSVEGWDRGRETQYF; CDR3nt: TGCAGCGTTGAAGGTTGGGACAGGGGGAGGGAGACCCAGTACTTC
v_gene: TRBV5-1; abundance: few; j_gene: TRBJ1-1; d_gene: TRBD1; CDR3aa: CASSVTGVNTEAFF; CDR3nt: TGCGCCAGCAGCGTAACAGGGGTTAACACTGAAGCTTTCTTT
v_gene: TRBV19; abundance: few; j_gene: TRBJ2-5; d_gene: .; CDR3aa: CASRRSGRETQYF; CDR3nt: TGTGCCAGTAGACGTTCAGGGAGGGAGACCCAGTACTTC
v_gene: TRBV4-2; abundance: .; j_gene: TRBJ2-1; d_gene: .; CDR3aa: CASSRGGARIWHNEQFF; CDR3nt: TGTGCCAGCAGCCGAGGGGGGGCTAGAATATGGCACAATGAGCAGTTCTTC
v_gene: TRBV2; abundance: .; j_gene: TRBJ2-7; d_gene: .; CDR3aa: CATVGSPTYEQYF; CDR3nt: TGTGCCACCGTTGGTAGCCCAACCTACGAGCAGTACTTC
v_gene: TRBV7-9; abundance: .; j_gene: TRBJ2-2; d_gene: .; CDR3aa: CASSMTGEGIGELFF; CDR3nt: TGTGCCAGCAGCATGACAGGGGAGGGAATCGGGGAGCTGTTTTTT
v_gene: TRBV9; abundance: few; j_gene: TRBJ2-7; d_gene: TRBD2; CDR3aa: CASSSRASGGSSYEQYF; CDR3nt: TGTGCCAGCAGCTCTCGGGCTAGCGGGGGCAGCTCCTACGAGCAGTACTTC
v_gene: TRBV7-2; abundance: few; j_gene: TRBJ2-7; d_gene: .; CDR3aa: CASSPMGLSYEQYF; CDR3nt: TGTGCCAGCAGCCCGATGGGCCTCTCCTACGAGCAGTACTTC
v_gene: TRBV19; abundance: few; j_gene: TRBJ1-5; d_gene: TRBD1; CDR3aa: CASSMGPDRGGQPQHF; CDR3nt: TGTGCCAGTAGTATGGGCCCCGACAGGGGGGGTCAGCCCCAGCATTTT
v_gene: TRBV5-1; abundance: few; j_gene: TRBJ1-3; d_gene: TRBD1; CDR3aa: CASSLTGGYGNTIYF; CDR3nt: TGCGCCAGCAGCTTGACAGGGGGCTATGGAAACACCATATATTTT
v_gene: TRBV29-1; abundance: few; j_gene: TRBJ1-2; d_gene: .; CDR3aa: CSVAPGGINKANYGYTF; CDR3nt: TGCAGCGTTGCCCCCGGGGGGATAAATAAAGCTAACTATGGCTACACCTTC
v_gene: TRBV30; abundance: few; j_gene: TRBJ1-5; d_gene: TRBD1; CDR3aa: CAWSLTGANISGNQPQHF; CDR3nt: TGTGCCTGGAGTTTGACAGGGGCGAACATCAGCGGCAATCAGCCCCAGCATTTT
v_gene: TRBV5-1; abundance: .; j_gene: TRBJ2-7; d_gene: .; CDR3aa: CASSTAYEQYF; CDR3nt: TGCGCCAGCAGCACTGCCTACGAGCAGTACTTC
v_gene: TRBV25-1; abundance: .; j_gene: TRBJ2-6; d_gene: .; CDR3aa: CASSETGTGANVLTF; CDR3nt: TGTGCCAGCAGTGAAACAGGGACCGGGGCCAACGTCCTGACTTTC
v_gene: TRBV12-5; abundance: .; j_gene: TRBJ1-3; d_gene: .; CDR3aa: CASKRGQSAGNTIYF; CDR3nt: TGTGCTAGTAAGAGAGGACAGTCAGCTGGAAACACCATATATTTT
v_gene: TRBV15; abundance: .; j_gene: TRBJ1-2; d_gene: .; CDR3aa: CATTKNGGGYTF; CDR3nt: TGTGCCACCACCAAGAACGGAGGTGGCTACACCTTC
v_gene: TRBV29-1; abundance: .; j_gene: TRBJ2-7; d_gene: .; CDR3aa: CSVAESSYEQYF; CDR3nt: TGCAGCGTTGCCGAGAGCTCCTACGAGCAGTACTTC
v_gene: TRBV7-2; abundance: .; j_gene: TRBJ2-7; d_gene: TRBD2; CDR3aa: CASSPGLAGYYEQYF; CDR3nt: TGTGCCAGCAGCCCGGGACTAGCGGGTTACTACGAGCAGTACTTC
v_gene: TRBV5-1; abundance: .; j_gene: TRBJ2-3; d_gene: TRBD2; CDR3aa: CASSAGLAGDSDTQYF; CDR3nt: TGCGCCAGCAGCGCAGGACTAGCGGGGGACTCAGATACGCAGTATTTT
v_gene: TRBV4-1; abundance: .; j_gene: TRBJ2-5; d_gene: .; CDR3aa: CASSHEDPGVYPFQETQYF; CDR3nt: TGCGCCAGCAGCCATGAAGATCCAGGGGTTTACCCATTCCAAGAGACCCAGTACTTC
v_gene: TRBV18; abundance: few; j_gene: TRBJ2-5; d_gene: TRBD2; CDR3aa: CASSLKDLAGGSTSEKTQYF; CDR3nt: TGTGCCAGCTCACTCAAGGACCTAGCGGGGGGAAGCACGTCCGAAAAGACCCAGTACTTC
v_gene: TRBV6-6; abundance: .; j_gene: TRBJ2-1; d_gene: .; CDR3aa: CASSRDNEQFF; CDR3nt: TGTGCCAGCAGTCGCGACAATGAGCAGTTCTTC
v_gene: TRBV5-1; abundance: .; j_gene: TRBJ1-2; d_gene: .; CDR3aa: CASSYGYGYTF; CDR3nt: TGCGCCAGCAGCTACGGCTATGGCTACACCTTC